These 6 T cell receptor beta chains originate from one sample sequenced in a study of blood T cell repertoires in COVID-19. Clones were read by immunoSEQ multiplex PCR, and TCRdb kept only the in-frame ones, dropping some. The repertoire consists of 150,000 to 200,000 clones, with around three quarters occurring once and the leading ten covering roughly a sixth. The specimen sequenced was PBMCs or T cells enriched from blood (not recorded which). The receptors were sampled from a woman aged 45 to 65 with acute COVID-19.

The rearrangement links TRBV4-2 to TRBJ2-6; no firm D call. The V end was cut by 0 bases, the J end by 0 bases, with 18 bases between. The CDR3 spans 20 residues. The germline V gene has CDR1 LGHNA and CDR2 YNFKEQ. The CDR3 DNA sequence: TGTGCCAGCAGCCAAGATCTCTTACTACAAATCAGCTCTGGGGCCAACGTCCTGACTTTC. Amino acids: CASSQDLLLQISSGANVLTF.

The CDR3 coding sequence is TGTGCCAGCAGTTACTCCGGGACTAATAGCTGGGAGACCCAGTACTTC. It specifies CASSYSGTNSWETQYF. The gene calls are TRBV6-5 and TRBJ2-5; 7 nucleotides match TRBD2. CDR3 length equals 16 residues. Germline values: CDR1 MNHEY, CDR2 SVGAGI. V lost 0 bases to trimming and J lost 5 bases; unmatched junction nucleotides: 9.

This rearrangement joins TRBV7-8 to TRBJ1-1, with 7 bases fitting TRBD1. This CDR3 spans 14 amino acids. The junction had 9 bases not matched to a gene; V was cut back by 3 bases and J by 8 bases. Germline-derived CDR1 and CDR2 are SGHVS and FQNEAQ. The CDR3 region is CASSFGTAKTEAFF. The CDR3 DNA reads as TGTGCCAGCAGCTTTGGGACAGCCAAAACCGAAGCTTTCTTT.

This chain uses TRBV6-2 or TRBV6-3 with TRBJ2-3; 8 nucleotides match TRBD2. The V segment lost 6 bases and the J segment 6 bases; nucleotides outside the gene matches: 11. This CDR3 contains 15 residues. CDR1 MNHEY and CDR2 SVGEGT come from the germline V gene. As DNA, the CDR3 is TGTGCCAGCAGCTCCTCCGGGACTAGTCTGGATACGCAGTATTTT. It is translated as CASSSSGTSLDTQYF.

V is TRBV5-4 and J is TRBJ2-4; TRBD1 matches 12 bases. The CDR3 is 15 residues long. The germline V gene has CDR1 SGHNT and CDR2 YYREEE (reference sequence). Trimming cost V 5 bases and J 7 bases; bases outside gene matches: 7. The CDR3 bases are TGTGCCAGCAGTACGGGACAGGGGGCGCGTAACATTCAGTACTTC. Translated, it gives CASSTGQGARNIQYF.

This clone showed up just a few times. V usage is TRBV19 and J usage is TRBJ1-5; D gene ambiguous. This CDR3 contains 19 residues. Germline CDR1 reads LNHDA; CDR2 reads SQIVND (reference sequence). Trimming left V 4 bases short and J 2 bases short, with 24 bases between. In DNA form, the CDR3 reads TGTGCCAGTAGTAAAGGGCGGGGAGGAATGGCGGCAGGCAATCAGCCCCAGCATTTT. Translation gives CASSKGRGGMAAGNQPQHF.